The 15 T cell receptor beta chains reported below all come from one sample, sequenced in a study of blood T cell repertoires in COVID-19. Method: immunoSEQ multiplex PCR; TCRdb's copy keeps in-frame clones and lacks some. This table holds about 210,000 clones, roughly 80% found once. Sequenced: peripheral blood. These receptors were obtained from a woman aged 70 to 79 with COVID-19, enrolled during active disease.

The V and J genes are TRBV7-8 and TRBJ2-2; possible D gene TRBD1, 6 bases. Germline V CDR1 and CDR2: SGHVS, FQNEAQ. The V end lost 4 bases, the J end lost 8 bases, and 17 bases lay between the germline ends. CDR3 length: 15 residues. The CDR3 bases are TGTGCCAGCAGCTCCCTAGGGGGTAAATTGGGGGAGCTGTTTTTT. Translation gives CASSSLGGKLGELFF.

The rearrangement uses TRBV7-6 and TRBJ1-1; D is ambiguous. The CDR3 totals 14 residues. Germline V lookup: CDR1 SGHVS, CDR2 FNYEAQ. The germline V and J ends were trimmed by 4 bases and 4 bases, with 13 bases remaining between them. The CDR3 DNA sequence: TGTGCCAGCAGCTCAGAAGTCAGAAGCACTGAAGCTTTCTTT. It codes for CASSSEVRSTEAFF. The variable domain in full, with the rest retrieved from reference TRBV7-6 and TRBJ1-1, is GAGVSQSPRYKVTKRGQDVALRCDPISGHVSLYWYRQALGQGPEFLTYFNYEAQQDKSGLPNDRFSAERPEGSISTLTIQRTEQRDSAMYRCASSSEVRSTEAFFGQGTRLTVV.

This clone was observed a few times. V gene TRBV2 combines with J gene TRBJ1-5; the D is unclear. This CDR3 region has 15 residues. CDR1 SNHLY and CDR2 FYNNEI come from the germline V gene. Trimming cost V 7 bases and J 4 bases, with 17 bases left between them. CDR3 in amino acids: CASTSASPGNQPQHF. Here the CDR3 DNA reads TGTGCCAGCACCTCGGCCTCCCCGGGAAATCAGCCCCAGCATTTT. Complete variable domain (other parts from reference TRBV2 and TRBJ1-5): EPEVTQTPSHQVTQMGQEVILRCVPISNHLYFYWYRQILGQKVEFLVSFYNNEISEKSEIFDDQFSVERPDGSNFTLKIRSTKLEDSAMYFCASTSASPGNQPQHFGDGTRLSIL.

V is TRBV10-3 and J is TRBJ1-1; 7 bases map to TRBD1. The CDR3 length is 13 residues. The germline V gene encodes CDR1 ENHRY and CDR2 SYGVKD. The V gene end was trimmed by 10 bases and the J gene end by 1 base; junction bases not matched to a gene: 6. For the CDR3, the DNA is TGTGCCACCAGACAGGGCCAGAACACTGAAGCTTTCTTT. Translated: CATRQGQNTEAFF.

This chain joins TRBV5-1 and TRBJ1-2, with 7 bases fitting TRBD1. There are 15 residues in the CDR3. V lost 4 bases and J lost 2; bases outside the gene matches: 8. Germline lookup yields CDR1 SGHRS and CDR2 YFSETQ. The CDR3 DNA sequence: TGCGCCAGCAGCCAAAACAGGGGCGAAAACTATGGCTACACCTTC. This codes for CASSQNRGENYGYTF.

The chain recombines TRBV29-1 with TRBJ2-3; 9 bases fit TRBD2. Trimming took 7 bases from V and 5 from J; bases not matched to a gene: 4. Per germline, CDR1 SQVTM and CDR2 ANQGSEA. The CDR3 covers 12 residues. CDR3 loop: CSGGREGDTQYF. Here the CDR3 DNA reads TGCAGCGGCGGGAGGGAAGGAGATACGCAGTATTTT.

The chain uses TRBV12-1 and TRBJ2-5; the D segment call TRBD2 is taken from the table without a DNA check. TRBV12-1 is a pseudogene locus. The CDR3 has 20 amino acids. As DNA, the CDR3 is TGTGCCAGCAGCTTCCCAAAAGCACCGGGACTAGCGGGATACCAAGAGACCCAGTACTTC. This translates into CASSFPKAPGLAGYQETQYF.

This clone was recorded many times. This sequence joins TRBV5-1 and TRBJ2-7; D is unresolved. This CDR3 region has 12 residues. With 0 bases removed from V and 2 bases from J, the gap between germline ends came to 3 bases. In germline, CDR1 is SGHRS, CDR2 YFSETQ. This CDR3 is CASSLEPYEQYF. The DNA of the CDR3 is TGCGCCAGCAGCTTGGAGCCCTACGAGCAGTACTTC.

This clone was counted only a few times. This rearrangement joins TRBV3-1 (or the pseudogene TRBV3-2) to TRBJ2-7; TRBD1 agrees at 9 bases. The CDR3 totals 16 residues. CDR1 is LGHDT and CDR2 is YNNKEL in the germline V gene (reference sequence). With V trimmed by 4 bases and J by 5 bases, 12 bases remained unmatched. This chain's CDR3 is CASSPWIGTGTNEQYF. CDR3 nucleotide sequence: TGTGCCAGCAGCCCTTGGATAGGGACAGGGACAAACGAGCAGTACTTC.

The V gene is TRBV7-2, the J gene TRBJ1-4; D not certain. The V gene lost 1 base and the J gene lost 6 bases, with 15 bases spanning the gap. Germline values: CDR1 SGHTA, CDR2 FQGNSA. The CDR3 totals 16 residues. For the CDR3, the DNA is TGTGCCAGCAGCTTAGTCTTGGGAGGCAGCCATGAAAAACTGTTTTTT. It codes for CASSLVLGGSHEKLFF.

The chain joins TRBV11-1 to TRBJ2-3; 8 bases align to TRBD1. With V trimmed by 4 bases and J by 5 bases, 5 bases remained unmatched. Germline lookup yields CDR1 SGHAT and CDR2 FQDESV (reference sequence). This CDR3 spans 14 amino acids. In nucleotides, the CDR3 is TGTGCCAGCAGCTCTCGAACAGGGGGAGATACGCAGTATTTT. It yields the protein CASSSRTGGDTQYF. Full variable domain (missing parts from reference TRBV11-1 and TRBJ2-3): EAEVAQSPRYKITEKSQAVAFWCDPISGHATLYWYRQILGQGPELLVQFQDESVVDDSQLPKDRFSAERLKGVDSTLKIQPAELGDSAMYLCASSSRTGGDTQYFGPGTRLTVL.

This chain links TRBV27 with TRBJ2-7; the match to TRBD1 covers 10 bases. The germline V gene encodes CDR1 MNHEY and CDR2 SMNVEV (reference sequence). With 3 bases clipped from V and 1 base from J, the junction kept 6 bases outside the gene matches. CDR3 length: 16 amino acids. The DNA for the CDR3 is TGTGCCAGCAGTTTCCGACCGGGACAGGGGTCCTACGAGCAGTACTTC. Residues: CASSFRPGQGSYEQYF.

This chain uses TRBV2 with TRBJ1-1; possibly TRBD1 for D (6 bases). V lost 6 bases and J lost 1, with 15 bases in between. Germline lookup yields CDR1 SNHLY and CDR2 FYNNEI. CDR3 length equals 15 residues. The CDR3 is CASSATGLKNTEAFF. The CDR3 coding sequence is TGTGCCAGCAGCGCCACAGGGCTGAAGAACACTGAAGCTTTCTTT.

This clone showed up just once. The V gene is TRBV9, the J gene TRBJ2-2; 7 bases fit TRBD2. The CDR3 has 16 amino acids. CDR1 and CDR2 from the germline V gene are SGDLS and YYNGEE. V lost 0 bases, J lost 0 bases, and 2 bases stayed unmatched. CDR3 protein: CASSVAGRSNTGELFF. CDR3 bases: TGTGCCAGCAGCGTAGCCGGGAGGTCGAACACCGGGGAGCTGTTTTTT.

The CDR3 protein is CASSRAGKSYNEQFF. In DNA, the CDR3 is TGTGCCAGCAGTCGAGCGGGAAAGTCCTACAATGAGCAGTTCTTC. This sequence joins TRBV6-5 and TRBJ2-1, with 7 nucleotides matching TRBD2. Germline V gives CDR1 MNHEY, CDR2 SVGAGI. The CDR3 totals 15 residues. The V segment lost 5 bases and the J segment 1 base; nucleotides outside the gene matches: 5.